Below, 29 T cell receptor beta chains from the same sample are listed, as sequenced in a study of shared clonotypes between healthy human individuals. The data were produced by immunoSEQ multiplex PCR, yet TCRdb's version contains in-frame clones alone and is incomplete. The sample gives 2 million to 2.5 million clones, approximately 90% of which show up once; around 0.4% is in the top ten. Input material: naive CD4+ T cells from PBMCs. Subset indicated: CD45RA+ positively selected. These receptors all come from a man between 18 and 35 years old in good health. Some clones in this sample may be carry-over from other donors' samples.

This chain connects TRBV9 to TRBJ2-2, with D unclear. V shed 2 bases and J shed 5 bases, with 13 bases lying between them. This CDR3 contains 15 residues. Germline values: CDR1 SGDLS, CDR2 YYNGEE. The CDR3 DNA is TGTGCCAGCAGCGTGGCCAGTCTGATGACCGGGGAGCTGTTTTTT. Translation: CASSVASLMTGELFF.

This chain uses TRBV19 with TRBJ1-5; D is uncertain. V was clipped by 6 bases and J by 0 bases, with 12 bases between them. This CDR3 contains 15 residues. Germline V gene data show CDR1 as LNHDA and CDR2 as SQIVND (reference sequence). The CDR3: CASSVTWDSNQPQHF. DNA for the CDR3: TGTGCCAGTAGCGTCACGTGGGATAGCAATCAGCCCCAGCATTTT.

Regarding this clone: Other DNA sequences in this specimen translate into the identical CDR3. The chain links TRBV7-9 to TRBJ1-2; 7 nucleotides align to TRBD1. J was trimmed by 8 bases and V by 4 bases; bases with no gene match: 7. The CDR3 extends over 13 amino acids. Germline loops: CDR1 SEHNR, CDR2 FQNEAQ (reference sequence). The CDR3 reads CASSYTGVEGYTF. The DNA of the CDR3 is TGTGCCAGCAGCTACACAGGGGTAGAAGGCTACACCTTC.

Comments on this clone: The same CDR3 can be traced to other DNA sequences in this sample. CDR3 DNA sequence: TGTGCCAGCAGTTACGGAGGGTCTGGAAACACCATATATTTT. Amino acids: CASSYGGSGNTIYF. The chain combines TRBV6-5 with TRBJ1-3; D gene unclear. The length of the CDR3 is 14 residues. From germline, CDR1 is MNHEY and CDR2 SVGAGI. The V end was cut by 2 bases, the J end by 1 base, with 6 bases between.

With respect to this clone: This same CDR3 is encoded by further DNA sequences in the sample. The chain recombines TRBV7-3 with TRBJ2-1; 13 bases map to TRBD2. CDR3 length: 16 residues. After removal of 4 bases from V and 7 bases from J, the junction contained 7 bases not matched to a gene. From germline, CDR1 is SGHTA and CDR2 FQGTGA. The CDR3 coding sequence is TGTGCCAGCAGCTCCGGGACTAGCGGGACTTATAATGAGCAGTTCTTC. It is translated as CASSSGTSGTYNEQFF.

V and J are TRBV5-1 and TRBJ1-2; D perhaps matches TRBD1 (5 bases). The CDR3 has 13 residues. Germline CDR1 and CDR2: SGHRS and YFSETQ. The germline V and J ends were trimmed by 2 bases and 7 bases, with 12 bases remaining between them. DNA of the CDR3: TGCGCCAGCAGCTTTCAGGGAGTGGGTGGCTACACCTTC. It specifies CASSFQGVGGYTF. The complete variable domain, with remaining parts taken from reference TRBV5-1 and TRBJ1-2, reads KAGVTQTPRYLIKTRGQQVTLSCSPISGHRSVSWYQQTPGQGLQFLFEYFSETQRNKGNFPGRFSGRQFSNSRSEMNVSTLELGDSALYLCASSFQGVGGYTFGSGTRLTVV.

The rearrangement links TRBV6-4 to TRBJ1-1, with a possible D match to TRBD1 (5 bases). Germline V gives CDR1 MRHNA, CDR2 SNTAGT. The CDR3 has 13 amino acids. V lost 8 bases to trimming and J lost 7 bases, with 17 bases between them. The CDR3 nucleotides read TGTGCCAGCGGGGGGGGGAACTTATGTGAAGCTTTCTTT. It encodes CASGGGNLCEAFF.

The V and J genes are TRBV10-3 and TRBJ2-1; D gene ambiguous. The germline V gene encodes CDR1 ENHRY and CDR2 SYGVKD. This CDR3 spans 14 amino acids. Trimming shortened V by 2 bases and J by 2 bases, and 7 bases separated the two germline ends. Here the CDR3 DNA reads TGTGCCATCAGTGAGGCGCAAACCTACAATGAGCAGTTCTTC. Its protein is CAISEAQTYNEQFF.

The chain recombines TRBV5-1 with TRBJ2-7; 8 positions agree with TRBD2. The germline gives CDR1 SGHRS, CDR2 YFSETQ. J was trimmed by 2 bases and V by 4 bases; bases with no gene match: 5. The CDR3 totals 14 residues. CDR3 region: CASSGGREAYEQYF. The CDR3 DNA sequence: TGCGCCAGCAGCGGGGGGCGGGAGGCCTACGAGCAGTACTTC.

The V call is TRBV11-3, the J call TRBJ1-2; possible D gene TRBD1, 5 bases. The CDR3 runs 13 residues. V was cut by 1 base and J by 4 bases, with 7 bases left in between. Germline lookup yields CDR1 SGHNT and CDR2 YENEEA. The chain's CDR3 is CASSLGGVYGYTF. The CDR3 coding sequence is TGTGCCAGCAGCTTAGGGGGGGTCTATGGCTACACCTTC.

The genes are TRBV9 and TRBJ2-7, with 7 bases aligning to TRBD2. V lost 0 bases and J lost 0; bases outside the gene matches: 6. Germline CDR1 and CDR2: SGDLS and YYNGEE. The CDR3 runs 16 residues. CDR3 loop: CASSVGASGYSYEQYF. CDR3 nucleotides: TGTGCCAGCAGCGTAGGGGCTAGCGGTTACTCCTACGAGCAGTACTTC.

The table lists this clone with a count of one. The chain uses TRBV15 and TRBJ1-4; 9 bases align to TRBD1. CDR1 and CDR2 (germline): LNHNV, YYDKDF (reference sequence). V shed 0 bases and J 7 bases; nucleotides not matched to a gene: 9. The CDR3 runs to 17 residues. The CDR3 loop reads CATSRDQTGGLGEKLFF. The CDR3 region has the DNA TGTGCCACCAGCAGAGACCAAACAGGGGGCCTGGGTGAAAAACTGTTTTTT.

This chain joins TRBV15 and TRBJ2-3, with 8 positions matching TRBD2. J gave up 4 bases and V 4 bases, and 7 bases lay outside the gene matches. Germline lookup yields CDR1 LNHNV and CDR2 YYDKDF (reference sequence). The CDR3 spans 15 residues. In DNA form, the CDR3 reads TGTGCCACCAGCACCACACCCGGGAGGGCAGATACGCAGTATTTT. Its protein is CATSTTPGRADTQYF.

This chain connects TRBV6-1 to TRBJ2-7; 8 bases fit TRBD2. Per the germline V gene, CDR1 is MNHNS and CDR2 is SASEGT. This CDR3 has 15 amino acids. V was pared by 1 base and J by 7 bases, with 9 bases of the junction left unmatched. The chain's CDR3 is CASSEDAGGPGEQYF. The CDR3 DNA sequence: TGTGCCAGCAGTGAAGACGCGGGAGGCCCGGGGGAGCAGTACTTC.

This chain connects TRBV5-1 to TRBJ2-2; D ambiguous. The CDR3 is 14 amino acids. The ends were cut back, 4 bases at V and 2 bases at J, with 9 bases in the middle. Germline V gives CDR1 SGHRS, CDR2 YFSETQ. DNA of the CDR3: TGCGCCAGCAGCCCCCTCGACAACACCGGGGAGCTGTTTTTT. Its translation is CASSPLDNTGELFF.

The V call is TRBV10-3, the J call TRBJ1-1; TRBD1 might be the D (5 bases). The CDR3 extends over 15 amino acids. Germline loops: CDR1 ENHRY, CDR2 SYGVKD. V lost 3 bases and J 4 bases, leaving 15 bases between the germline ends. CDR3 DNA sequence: TGTGCCATCAGTGAAGATTTTAGGGGATTCACTGAAGCTTTCTTT. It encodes CAISEDFRGFTEAFF.

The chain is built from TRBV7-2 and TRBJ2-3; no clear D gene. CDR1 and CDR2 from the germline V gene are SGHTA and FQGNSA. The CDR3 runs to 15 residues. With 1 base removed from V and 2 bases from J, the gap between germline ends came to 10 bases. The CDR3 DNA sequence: TGTGCCAGCAGCTTAGGGGTGAGGTTCACAGATACGCAGTATTTT. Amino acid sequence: CASSLGVRFTDTQYF.

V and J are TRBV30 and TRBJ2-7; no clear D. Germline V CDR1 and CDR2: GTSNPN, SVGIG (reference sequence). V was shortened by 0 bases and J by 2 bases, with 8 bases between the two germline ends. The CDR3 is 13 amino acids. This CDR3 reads CAWSVTVAYEQYF. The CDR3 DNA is TGTGCCTGGAGTGTAACCGTTGCCTACGAGCAGTACTTC.

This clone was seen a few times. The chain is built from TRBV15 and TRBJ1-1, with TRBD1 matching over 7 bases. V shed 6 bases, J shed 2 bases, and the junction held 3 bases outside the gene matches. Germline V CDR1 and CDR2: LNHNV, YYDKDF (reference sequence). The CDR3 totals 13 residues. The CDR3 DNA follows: TGTGCCACCAGATGGGACAGCAACACTGAAGCTTTCTTT. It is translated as CATRWDSNTEAFF.

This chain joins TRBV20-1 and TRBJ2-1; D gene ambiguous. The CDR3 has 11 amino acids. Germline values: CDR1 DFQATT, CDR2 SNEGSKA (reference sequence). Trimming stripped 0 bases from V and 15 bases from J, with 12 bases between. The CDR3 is CSARDRAQRFF. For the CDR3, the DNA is TGCAGTGCTAGAGATCGAGCTCAGCGGTTCTTC.

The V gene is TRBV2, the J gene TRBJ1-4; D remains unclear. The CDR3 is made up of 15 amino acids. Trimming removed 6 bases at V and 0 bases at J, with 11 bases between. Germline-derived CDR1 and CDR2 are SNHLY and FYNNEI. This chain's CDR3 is CASSYSGATNEKLFF. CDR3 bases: TGTGCCAGCAGCTACAGCGGTGCAACTAATGAAAAACTGTTTTTT.

The CDR3 here is CASSPSTGGNYGYTF. For the CDR3, the DNA is TGTGCCAGCTCACCCTCGACAGGGGGAAACTATGGCTACACCTTC. The rearrangement uses TRBV18 and TRBJ1-2, with 9 nucleotides matching TRBD1. The CDR3 is 15 residues long. The germline gives CDR1 KGHSH, CDR2 LQKENI. V lost 3 bases and J lost 2; bases outside the gene matches: 4.

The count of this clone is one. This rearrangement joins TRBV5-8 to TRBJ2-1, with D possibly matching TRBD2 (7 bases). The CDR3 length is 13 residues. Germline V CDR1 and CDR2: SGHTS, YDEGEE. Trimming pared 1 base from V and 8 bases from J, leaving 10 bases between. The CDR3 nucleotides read TGTGCCAGCAGCTTGTGGGGGGGCGATGAGCAGTTCTTC. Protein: CASSLWGGDEQFF.

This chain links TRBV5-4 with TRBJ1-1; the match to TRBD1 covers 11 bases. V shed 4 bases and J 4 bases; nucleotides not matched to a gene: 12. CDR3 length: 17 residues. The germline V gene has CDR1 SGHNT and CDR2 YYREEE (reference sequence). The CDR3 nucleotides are TGTGCCAGCAGCCGAGGACAGGGGGCTTCGGGGAGCACTGAAGCTTTCTTT. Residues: CASSRGQGASGSTEAFF.

CDR3: CASSIGGRKRANYGYTF. The CDR3 nucleotides are TGTGCCAGTAGTATAGGAGGCCGGAAAAGGGCTAACTATGGCTACACCTTC. The chain uses TRBV19 and TRBJ1-2; D call uncertain. Germline values: CDR1 LNHDA, CDR2 SQIVND (reference sequence). This CDR3 comprises 17 residues. Trimming cost V 1 base and J 0 bases, with 15 bases left between them.

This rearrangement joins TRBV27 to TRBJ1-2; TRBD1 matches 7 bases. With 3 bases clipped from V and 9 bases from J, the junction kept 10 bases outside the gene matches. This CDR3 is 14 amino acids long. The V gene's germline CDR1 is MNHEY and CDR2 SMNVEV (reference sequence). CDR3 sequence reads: CASSFLGLQGSYTF. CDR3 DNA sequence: TGTGCCAGCAGTTTTCTCGGGTTACAGGGGAGCTACACCTTC.

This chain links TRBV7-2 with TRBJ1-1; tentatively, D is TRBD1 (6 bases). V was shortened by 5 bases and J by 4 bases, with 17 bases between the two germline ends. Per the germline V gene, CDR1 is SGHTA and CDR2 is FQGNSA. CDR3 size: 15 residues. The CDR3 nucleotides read TGTGCCAGCAGCCCCCAAGGGGGGGTCGTCACTGAAGCTTTCTTT. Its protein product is CASSPQGGVVTEAFF.

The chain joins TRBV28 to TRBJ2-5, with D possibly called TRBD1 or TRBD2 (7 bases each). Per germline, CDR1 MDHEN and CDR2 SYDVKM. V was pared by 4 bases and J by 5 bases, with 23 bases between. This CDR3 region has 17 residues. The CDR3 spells CASSSRGEGPVRETQYF. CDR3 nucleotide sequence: TGTGCCAGCAGTTCCAGGGGGGAGGGACCTGTGAGGGAGACCCAGTACTTC.

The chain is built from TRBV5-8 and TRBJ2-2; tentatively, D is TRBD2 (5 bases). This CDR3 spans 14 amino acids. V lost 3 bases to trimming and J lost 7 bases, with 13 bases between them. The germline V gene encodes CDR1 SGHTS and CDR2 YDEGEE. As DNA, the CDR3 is TGTGCCAGCAGCTCAAGTGGGAGCTTCGGGGAGCTGTTTTTT. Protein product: CASSSSGSFGELFF.